What follows describes a single TCR beta chain. Its antigen is as yet unknown. These data come from a study of cytomegalovirus exposure and HLA in healthy donors. The PCR had 60 Vbeta and 13 Jbeta primers. The table came from immunoSEQ multiplex PCR; TCRdb's copy has only in-frame clones and leaves some out. The repertoire holds 100,000 or so clones, with around 82% as singletons. General study results and limits: While the bulk of TCR sequences proved rare, some public TCRs turned up in many donors. More clonal expansion characterized HLA-associated TCR beta chains than equally common others in a later analysis. TCR beta chain V- and J-gene trimming was linked, in a later analysis, to a missense variant in DCLRE1C.

Germline V gene data show CDR1 as SGHRS and CDR2 as YFSETQ. The CDR3 is 16 amino acids. The V end was cut by 0 bases, the J end by 3 bases, with 14 bases between. The chain uses TRBV5-1 and TRBJ2-3; tentatively, D is TRBD2 (5 bases). The TCR was taken from a man aged 25-45 years in good health and CMV-seropositive. The material sequenced was PBMCs. The CDR3 spells CASSLVSGSGTDTQYF. CDR3 sequence (DNA): TGCGCCAGCAGCTTGGTAAGCGGCTCGGGAACAGATACGCAGTATTTT.